The clone carrying this T cell receptor (beta chain) came up a few times. The data are from a study of shared clonotypes between healthy human individuals. Measured with immunoSEQ multiplex PCR; TCRdb has only the in-frame clones, and not every one. The repertoire holds about 770,000 clones, with over 55% as singletons. The clonotype was recovered from a woman in her 30s in good health. The sample consisted of memory CD4+ T cells sorted from blood. Sample subset: CD45RA-negative fraction.

CDR3 coding DNA: TGTGCCAGCAGCGTAGGTCCTGGAGGGCCTGAAGCTTTCTTT. Encoded protein: CASSVGPGGPEAFF. J is TRBJ1-1 and V is TRBV9; D gene unclear. From germline, CDR1 is SGDLS and CDR2 YYNGEE. The CDR3 is 14 amino acids. Trimming stripped 0 bases from V and 6 bases from J, with 12 bases between.